What follows is one T cell receptor beta chain and its context. Its antigen remains unknown. A sort by CD45RO/CCR7/CD25/CD127/CD95/CD27 yielded CD4+ naive, central memory, regulatory and stem cell-like memory cells. Since all of the isolated RNA was reverse transcribed, expressed TCRB transcripts were what got sequenced. Naive, central memory and regulatory T cell samples produced a mean of about 3.5 million reads. The method was immunoSEQ multiplex PCR; TCRdb's version includes in-frame clones alone and lacks a portion of them. The sample records roughly 300,000 clones, about 15% being singletons. The data derive from a study of beta chain features in type 1 diabetes. As for the study in general: No age, gender or cell yield differences were seen between patients and healthy donors. Study results and caveats: Healthy donors had naive, central memory and Treg TCRB repertoires that appeared less similar than those seen among patients.

The germline gives CDR1 SGHTA, CDR2 FQGNSA. V shed 1 base and J shed 6 bases, with 13 bases lying between them. The CDR3 sequence is 15 residues long. Specimen: central memory CD4+ T cells from blood. The source is a man aged 25 to 45 in good health. This chain joins TRBV7-2 and TRBJ2-1; D not certain. In DNA form, the CDR3 reads TGTGCCAGCAGCTTAGAACGGTTTCCAGGCAATGAGCAGTTCTTC. This translates into CASSLERFPGNEQFF.